The rows below give T cell receptor beta chains drawn from one sample of a study of blood T cells in healthy people across ages. MiXCR, run by TCRdb on the 5' RACE reads, gives a single entry per CDR3 protein. Here the sample spans 750,000 or so distinct CDR3 sequences, about 25% being singletons. The same sample was also studied in work on T cells of mothers and their children.

The specimen was blood. These receptors were obtained from a boy aged 5 to 17 in good health. Both conserved end residues are part of each CDR3. D genes are given only for firm matches. Part of the rows lack a size; the others show once, few, many or a class for expanded clones.

J gene,D gene,clone size,V gene,CDR3 protein,CDR3 DNA
TRBJ2-1,NA,few,TRBV7-9,CASSFQWQGYNNEQFF,TGTGCCAGCAGCTTCCAGTGGCAGGGCTATAACAATGAGCAGTTCTTC
TRBJ2-7,NA,few,TRBV5-1,CASSVGQGGPSEQYF,TGCGCCAGCAGCGTGGGACAAGGGGGGCCTAGCGAGCAGTACTTC
TRBJ2-7,TRBD1,NA,TRBV2,CASSGPGQAYEQYF,TGTGCCAGCAGTGGACCGGGACAGGCCTACGAGCAGTACTTC
TRBJ2-2,NA,NA,TRBV28,CASGAENTGELFF,TGTGCCAGCGGAGCGGAAAACACCGGGGAGCTGTTTTTT
TRBJ2-7,NA,NA,TRBV28,CASRPAEIGYEQYF,TGTGCCAGCAGACCCGCTGAGATAGGGTACGAGCAGTACTTC
TRBJ2-1,NA,NA,TRBV11-3,CASSLGSGTYNEQFF,TGTGCCAGCAGCTTAGGCTCGGGAACCTACAATGAGCAGTTCTTC
TRBJ2-5,NA,few,TRBV18,CAGFKGEKETQYF,TGTGCCGGCTTCAAAGGGGAAAAAGAGACCCAGTACTTC
TRBJ2-3,TRBD2,NA,TRBV2,CASSQRGASTDTQYF,TGTGCCAGCAGTCAGCGGGGGGCTAGCACAGATACGCAGTATTTT
TRBJ2-2,NA,NA,TRBV4-2,CVSSQDHVPSRDSELFF,TGTGTCAGCAGCCAAGATCATGTGCCTAGCCGCGACTCGGAGCTGTTTTTT
TRBJ2-1,TRBD2,NA,TRBV15,CATSRVSHGRAGTYNEQFF,TGTGCCACCAGCAGAGTATCCCACGGGAGGGCAGGAACCTACAATGAGCAGTTCTTC
TRBJ2-1,TRBD1,NA,TRBV5-5,CASSLGSGQGGNEQFF,TGTGCCAGCAGCTTGGGTTCCGGACAGGGTGGAAATGAGCAGTTCTTC
TRBJ1-4,NA,few,TRBV6-1,CASSESAGGLEKLFF,TGTGCCAGCAGTGAATCGGCAGGCGGCCTTGAAAAACTGTTTTTT
TRBJ2-3,NA,few,TRBV21-1,CASSKEGGLGERGTSTDTQYF,TGTGCCAGCAGCAAAGAAGGGGGACTAGGTGAGCGCGGTACAAGCACAGATACGCAGTATTTT
TRBJ2-4,NA,NA,TRBV6-1,CASKGDGKNIQYF,TGTGCCAGCAAGGGGGACGGCAAAAACATTCAGTACTTC
TRBJ2-5,NA,NA,TRBV20-1,CSASALSHGETQYF,TGCAGTGCTAGTGCGCTCTCCCACGGGGAGACCCAGTACTTC
TRBJ2-1,TRBD2,few,TRBV7-9,CASSMTLAGEFYNEQFF,TGTGCCAGCAGCATGACCCTAGCGGGAGAGTTCTACAATGAGCAGTTCTTC
TRBJ2-1,TRBD2,NA,TRBV10-3,CAISETHFERGGEAEQFF,TGTGCCATCAGTGAGACCCACTTCGAGCGGGGGGGCGAGGCTGAGCAGTTCTTC
TRBJ2-5,TRBD2,few,TRBV3-1,CASSQVLAGGPGETQYF,TGTGCCAGCAGCCAAGTTCTTGCGGGGGGGCCTGGAGAGACCCAGTACTTC
TRBJ2-7,NA,few,TRBV28,CASIGGLYEQYF,TGTGCCAGCATCGGCGGACTCTACGAGCAGTACTTC
TRBJ1-2,NA,NA,TRBV7-2,CASSLVRSKRGYTF,TGTGCCAGCAGCTTAGTCAGGAGCAAACGTGGCTACACCTTC
TRBJ1-3,TRBD1,NA,TRBV7-9,CASSRGTDGNTIYF,TGTGCCAGCAGTCGAGGGACAGACGGAAACACCATATATTTT
TRBJ2-5,NA,once,TRBV12-3/TRBV12-4,CASSRDAKETQYF,TGTGCCAGCAGTCGGGACGCCAAGGAGACCCAGTACTTC
TRBJ2-7,TRBD1,NA,TRBV7-9,CASSLSRDSYYEQYF,TGTGCCAGCAGCTTGTCCCGGGACAGCTACTACGAGCAGTACTTC
TRBJ2-1,NA,NA,TRBV4-3,CASSQDRRVSNEQFF,TGCGCCAGCAGCCAAGATCGTCGGGTGAGCAATGAGCAGTTCTTC
TRBJ1-2,NA,few,TRBV20-1,CSARRSWTAGTF,TGCAGTGCTAGACGCTCGTGGACGGCCGGCACCTTC
TRBJ1-4,NA,NA,TRBV7-9,CASSPGEGEANEKLFF,TGTGCCAGCAGCCCTGGGGAGGGGGAGGCTAATGAAAAACTGTTTTTT
TRBJ1-5,NA,few,TRBV3-1,CASSHAAGVQPQHF,TGTGCCAGCAGCCACGCTGCAGGGGTTCAGCCCCAGCATTTT
TRBJ2-1,NA,few,TRBV10-3,CAINERDEQFF,TGTGCCATCAACGAAAGGGATGAGCAGTTCTTC
TRBJ2-3,NA,once,TRBV5-1,CASSSARASSTDTQYF,TGCGCCAGCAGCTCAGCTCGAGCGTCTAGCACAGATACGCAGTATTTT
TRBJ1-3,NA,few,TRBV14,CASSQGRLLSGNTIYF,TGTGCCAGCAGCCAAGGACGGCTCCTCTCTGGAAACACCATATATTTT
TRBJ2-7,NA,NA,TRBV7-2,CASSLYRAGAGEFEQYF,TGTGCCAGCAGCTTATATAGGGCGGGGGCGGGCGAGTTCGAGCAGTACTTC
TRBJ2-3,NA,few,TRBV4-1,CASSPYPTDTQYF,TGCGCCAGCAGCCCGTACCCCACAGATACGCAGTATTTT
TRBJ2-7,NA,NA,TRBV24-1,CATSRSSGYEQYF,TGTGCCACCAGTCGATCTTCGGGCTACGAGCAGTACTTC
TRBJ1-4,NA,NA,TRBV13,CASTFRGSATNEKLFF,TGTGCCAGCACCTTCAGGGGAAGCGCAACTAATGAAAAACTGTTTTTT
TRBJ2-1,NA,NA,TRBV29-1,CSVLTENEQFF,TGCAGCGTTTTGACAGAGAATGAGCAGTTCTTC
TRBJ1-1,NA,few,TRBV29-1,CSVVLGGDTEAFF,TGCAGCGTTGTCTTGGGGGGGGACACTGAAGCTTTCTTT
TRBJ2-5,NA,NA,TRBV7-2,CASSARTKEKQETQYF,TGTGCCAGCAGCGCCCGGACGAAGGAAAAACAAGAGACCCAGTACTTC
TRBJ1-4,TRBD1,NA,TRBV7-9,CASSLAGQGDEKLFF,TGTGCCAGCAGCTTAGCGGGACAGGGGGATGAAAAACTGTTTTTT
TRBJ1-6,NA,NA,TRBV4-3,CASSQDRARSDSPLHF,TGCGCCAGCAGCCAAGATCGGGCCAGGTCCGATTCACCCCTCCATTTT
TRBJ2-7,TRBD2,NA,TRBV7-2,CASSLGLVNEQYF,TGTGCCAGCAGCCTCGGACTAGTCAACGAGCAGTACTTC
TRBJ2-5,TRBD2,NA,TRBV11-1,CASSPRGETSGSFGPEKTQYF,TGTGCCAGCAGCCCACGAGGAGAAACTAGCGGGAGTTTTGGGCCCGAAAAGACCCAGTACTTC
TRBJ2-3,TRBD2,few,TRBV4-2,CASSQGSGTSGRASTDTQYF,TGTGCCAGCAGCCAAGGGTCCGGGACTAGCGGGAGGGCTAGCACAGATACGCAGTACTTT
TRBJ1-1,NA,few,TRBV29-1,CSGTGGGNTEAFF,TGCAGCGGGACCGGGGGGGGTAACACTGAAGCTTTCTTT
TRBJ1-6,NA,few,TRBV20-1,CSASSGNNSPLHF,TGCAGTGCTAGTTCAGGAAATAATTCACCCCTCCACTTT
TRBJ1-5,TRBD1,NA,TRBV7-2,CASSPDRLRNQPQHF,TGTGCCAGCAGCCCGGACAGGTTGAGGAATCAGCCCCAGCATTTT
TRBJ2-1,NA,many,TRBV12-3/TRBV12-4,CASSLNSFGGYEQFF,TGTGCCAGCAGTTTGAATAGTTTTGGAGGCTATGAGCAGTTCTTC
TRBJ2-4,TRBD2,once,TRBV3-1,CASSQDDGRAKNIQYF,TGTGCCAGCAGCCAAGATGACGGGAGGGCCAAAAACATTCAGTACTTC
TRBJ2-7,NA,NA,TRBV27,CACRRGASYEQYF,TGTGCCTGTAGAAGGGGGGCATCCTACGAGCAGTACTTC
TRBJ2-4,TRBD2,NA,TRBV10-3,CAIMGGNIQYF,TGTGCCATCATGGGGGGGAACATTCAGTACTTC
TRBJ2-5,NA,few,TRBV19,CASSDGTLMQETQYF,TGTGCCAGTAGTGACGGGACACTGATGCAAGAGACCCAGTACTTC
TRBJ2-2,TRBD1,NA,TRBV5-1,CASSFGFYRGEPETGELFF,TGCGCCAGCAGCTTTGGGTTCTACAGGGGCGAACCGGAGACCGGGGAGCTGTTTTTT
TRBJ2-3,TRBD1,NA,TRBV27,CASSYRGSTDTQYF,TGTGCCAGCAGTTACAGGGGGAGCACAGATACGCAGTATTTT
TRBJ2-5,NA,NA,TRBV6-2/TRBV6-3,CASSYVAIAETQYF,TGTGCCAGCAGCTACGTAGCGATAGCAGAGACCCAGTACTTC
TRBJ2-6,TRBD2,NA,TRBV19,CASIRTSGSSGANVLTF,TGTGCCAGTATTAGGACTAGCGGGAGTTCTGGGGCCAACGTCCTGACTTTC
TRBJ2-2,TRBD1,few,TRBV11-3,CASRPRQGNTGELFF,TGTGCCAGCAGACCCCGACAGGGAAATACCGGGGAGCTGTTTTTT